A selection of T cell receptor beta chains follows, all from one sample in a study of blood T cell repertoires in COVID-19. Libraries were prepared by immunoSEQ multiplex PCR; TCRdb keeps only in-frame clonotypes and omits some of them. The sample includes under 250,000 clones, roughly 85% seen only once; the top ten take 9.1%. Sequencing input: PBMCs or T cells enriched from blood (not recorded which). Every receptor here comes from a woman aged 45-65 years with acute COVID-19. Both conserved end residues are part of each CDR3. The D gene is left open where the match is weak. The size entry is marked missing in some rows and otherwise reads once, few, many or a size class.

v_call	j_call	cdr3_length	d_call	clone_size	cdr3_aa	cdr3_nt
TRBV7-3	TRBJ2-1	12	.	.	CASSPPYGEQFF	TGTGCCAGCAGCCCACCTTACGGGGAGCAGTTCTTC
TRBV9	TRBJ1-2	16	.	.	CASSVGVGLINYGYTF	TGTGCCAGCAGCGTAGGTGTAGGACTGATAAACTATGGCTACACCTTC
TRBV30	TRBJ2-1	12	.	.	CAWGASYNEQFF	TGTGCCTGGGGGGCCTCTTACAATGAGCAGTTCTTC
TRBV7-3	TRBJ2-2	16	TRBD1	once	CASSYPGQGATGELFF	TGTGCCAGCAGCTATCCGGGACAGGGGGCCACCGGGGAGCTGTTTTTT
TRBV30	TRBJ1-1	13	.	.	CAHRGDFNTEAFF	TGTGCCCACCGCGGGGACTTTAACACTGAAGCTTTCTTT
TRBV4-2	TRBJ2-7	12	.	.	CASSSQGYEQYF	TGTGCCAGCAGTAGTCAGGGCTACGAGCAGTACTTC
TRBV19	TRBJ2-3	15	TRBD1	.	CASTATGAGTDTQYF	TGTGCCAGTACCGCGACAGGGGCGGGCACAGATACGCAGTATTTT
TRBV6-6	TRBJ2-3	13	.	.	CASVLRTTDTQYF	TGTGCCAGCGTACTCAGGACAACAGATACGCAGTATTTT
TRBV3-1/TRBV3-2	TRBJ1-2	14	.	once	CASSQDSGGYGYTF	TGTGCCAGCAGCCAAGACTCAGGAGGCTATGGCTACACCTTC
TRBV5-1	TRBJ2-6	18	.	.	CASSLAGQLSSGANVLTF	TGCGCCAGCAGCTTGGCGGGACAACTGTCCTCTGGGGCCAACGTCCTGACTTTC
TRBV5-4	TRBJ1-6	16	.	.	CASSLATADINSPLHF	TGTGCCAGCAGCTTGGCCACGGCGGATATCAATTCACCCCTCCACTTT
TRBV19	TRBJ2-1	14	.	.	CASSIWASYNEQFF	TGTGCCAGTAGTATCTGGGCCTCCTACAATGAGCAGTTCTTC
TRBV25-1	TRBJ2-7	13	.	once	CASSAGVPYEQYF	TGTGCCAGCAGTGCCGGGGTCCCCTACGAGCAGTACTTC
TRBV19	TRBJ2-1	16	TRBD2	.	CASSLRGAGGYNEQFF	TGTGCCAGTAGCCTCCGAGGAGCGGGGGGGTACAATGAGCAGTTCTTC
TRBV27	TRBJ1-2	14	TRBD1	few	CASSKTGGGYGYTF	TGTGCCAGCAGTAAGACAGGGGGCGGCTATGGCTACACCTTC
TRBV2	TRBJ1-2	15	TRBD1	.	CASSPGQGKSDGYTF	TGTGCCAGCAGCCCGGGACAGGGAAAGAGTGATGGCTACACCTTC
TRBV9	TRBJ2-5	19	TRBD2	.	CASSPSSGLAGVGQETQYF	TGTGCCAGCAGCCCCTCCTCCGGACTAGCGGGGGTGGGCCAAGAGACCCAGTACTTC
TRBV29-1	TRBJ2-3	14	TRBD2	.	CSVEGTSGSDTQYF	TGCAGCGTTGAAGGGACTAGCGGGTCAGATACGCAGTATTTT
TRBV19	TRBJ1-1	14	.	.	CASIGPPKYTEAFF	TGTGCCAGTATTGGGCCCCCCAAGTACACTGAAGCTTTCTTT
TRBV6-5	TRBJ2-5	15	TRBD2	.	CASSLWTSGQETQYF	TGTGCCAGCAGCCTTTGGACTAGCGGACAAGAGACCCAGTACTTC
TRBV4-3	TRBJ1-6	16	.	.	CASSQDRHELNSPLHF	TGCGCCAGCAGCCAAGATCGTCACGAGCTAAATTCACCCCTCCACTTT
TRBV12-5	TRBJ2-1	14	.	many	CASAVGGDYNEQFF	TGTGCTAGTGCCGTAGGGGGGGATTACAATGAGCAGTTCTTC